This T cell receptor beta chain was retrieved from a study of T cell responses to AZD1222 COVID-19 vaccine. Sequenced by immunoSEQ multiplex PCR; TCRdb stores in-frame clones only, minus some. In the table there are more than 95,000 clones, roughly 88% of which are singletons. The V and J ends lost 0 bases and 1 base respectively, with 12 bases between them. The CDR3 runs 17 residues. Germline lookup yields CDR1 ENHRY and CDR2 SYGVKD. This TCR derives from an adult in good health. The starting material was peripheral blood, obtained on day 0 of AZD1222 vaccination. The chain is built from TRBV10-3 and TRBJ2-2, with D possibly being TRBD1 (5 bases). Here the CDR3 reads CAISESGTGMNTGELFF. CDR3 DNA: TGTGCCATCAGTGAGTCCGGAACAGGCATGAACACCGGGGAGCTGTTTTTT.